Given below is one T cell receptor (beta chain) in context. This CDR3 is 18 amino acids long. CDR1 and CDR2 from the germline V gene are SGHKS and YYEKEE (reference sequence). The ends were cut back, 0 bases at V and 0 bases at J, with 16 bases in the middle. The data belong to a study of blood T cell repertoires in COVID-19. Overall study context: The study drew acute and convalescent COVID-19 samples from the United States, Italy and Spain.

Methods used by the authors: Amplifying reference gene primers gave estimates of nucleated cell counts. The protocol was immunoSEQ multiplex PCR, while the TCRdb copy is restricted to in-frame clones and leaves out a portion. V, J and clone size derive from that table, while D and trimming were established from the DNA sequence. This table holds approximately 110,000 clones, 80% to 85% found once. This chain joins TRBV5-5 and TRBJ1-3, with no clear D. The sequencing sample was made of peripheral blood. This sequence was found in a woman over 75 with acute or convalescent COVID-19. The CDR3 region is CASSLAWRNLDSGNTIYF. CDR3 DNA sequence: TGTGCCAGCAGCTTGGCCTGGAGGAACCTTGACTCTGGAAACACCATATATTTT.